The 23 T cell receptor beta chains below all came from one sample that was sequenced in a study of OX40 agonist ivuxolimab in advanced cancers. The library was generated by the immunoSEQ multiplex PCR assay. The immuneACCESS repertoire file appears here via TCRdb, limited to in-frame rearrangements. These files lack a portion of the clones; in checked studies, under half of the deficit traces to unresolved V genes, and the cause of the others is not known. In this sample the table shows tens of thousands of clones, more than 75% of which occur a single time. The top ten constitute roughly 1.9% of the sample. The specimen was CD4+ or CD8+ T cells sorted from blood, collected in a trial of the OX40 agonist ivuxolimab. The origin of the receptors is an adult with an advanced solid tumor such as melanoma, head and neck, liver or kidney cancer.

CDR3 region: CASSQVYGNQETQYF. For the CDR3, the DNA is TGTGCCAGCAGCCAAGTTTACGGGAACCAAGAGACCCAGTACTTC. This sequence joins TRBV4-2 and TRBJ2-5, with D tentatively TRBD2 (5 bases). Trimming took off 1 base at V and 0 bases at J, with 9 bases between the two ends. Looked up from germline, CDR1 is LGHNA and CDR2 is YNFKEQ. The CDR3 has 15 residues.

CDR3 sequence reads: CASSLLASGELFF. In DNA, the CDR3 is TGCGCCAGCAGCTTACTAGCTTCCGGGGAGCTGTTTTTT. The chain employs TRBV5-1 and TRBJ2-2; a possible D gene is TRBD2 (6 bases). The CDR3 is 13 residues long. The V gene's germline CDR1 is SGHRS and CDR2 YFSETQ. Trimming shortened V by 2 bases and J by 6 bases, and 8 bases separated the two germline ends.

The chain employs TRBV10-3 and TRBJ2-5; TRBD1 agrees at 7 bases. The end of the DNA fits TRBJ2-7 better, so the J call may be wrong. This CDR3 spans 13 amino acids. Germline lookup yields CDR1 ENHRY and CDR2 SYGVKD. The CDR3 region has the DNA TGTGCCATCAGACTGACAGGGACGGACGAGCAGTACTTC. It codes for CAIRLTGTDEQYF.

This chain links TRBV15 with TRBJ2-7, with D perhaps given as TRBD1 or TRBD2 (5 bases each). Trimming took off 3 bases at V and 4 bases at J, with 16 bases between the two ends. CDR3 length: 15 residues. Per the germline V gene, CDR1 is LNHNV and CDR2 is YYDKDF (reference sequence). CDR3 region: CATSRTRGGEYEQYF. DNA of the CDR3: TGTGCCACCAGCAGGACGAGGGGTGGTGAGTACGAGCAGTACTTC. Full variable domain (rest looked up from reference TRBV15 and TRBJ2-7): DAMVIQNPRYQVTQFGKPVTLSCSQTLNHNVMYWYQQKSSQAPKLLFHYYDKDFNNEADTPDNFQSRRPNTSFCFLDIRSPGLGDTAMYLCATSRTRGGEYEQYFGPGTRLTVT.

J is TRBJ2-4 and V is TRBV19; D may be TRBD1 (6 bases). The length of the CDR3 is 18 residues. Trimming shortened V by 0 bases and J by 1 base, and 16 bases separated the two germline ends. Germline V gives CDR1 LNHDA, CDR2 SQIVND (reference sequence). CDR3 sequence: CASSIEGGRDRAKNIQYF. The CDR3 DNA follows: TGTGCCAGTAGTATAGAAGGGGGTCGAGACAGGGCCAAAAACATTCAGTACTTC.

The rearrangement joins TRBV2 to TRBJ2-7, with 7 nucleotides matching TRBD1. Germline trimming cut 4 bases from V and 3 bases from J; bases unmatched to any gene: 3. Per germline, CDR1 SNHLY and CDR2 FYNNEI. This CDR3 is 13 amino acids long. The DNA of the CDR3 is TGTGCCAGCAGTGTTTCAGGGGGCTACGAGCAGTACTTC. Translated: CASSVSGGYEQYF.

The V and J genes are TRBV10-2 and TRBJ1-2; D remains ambiguous. Germline V lookup: CDR1 WSHSY, CDR2 SAAADI. This CDR3 spans 14 amino acids. The V end lost 0 bases, the J end lost 4 bases, and 9 bases lay between the germline ends. CDR3 nucleotide sequence: TGCGCCAGCAGTGAGTCCATACAGATCTATGGCTACACCTTC. Translating it yields CASSESIQIYGYTF.

V usage is TRBV10-2 and J usage is TRBJ1-5, with 7 bases lining up with TRBD1. Germline V lookup: CDR1 WSHSY, CDR2 SAAADI. The V segment lost 2 bases and the J segment 7 bases; nucleotides outside the gene matches: 2. The CDR3 runs to 13 residues. The chain's CDR3 is CASSEGTAQPQHF. CDR3 in DNA: TGCGCCAGCAGTGAGGGGACAGCCCAGCCCCAGCATTTT.

The V call is TRBV11-2, the J call TRBJ2-6; D uncertain. This CDR3 contains 16 residues. CDR1 SGHAT and CDR2 FQNNGV come from the germline V gene. Trimming left V 4 bases short and J 4 bases short, with 14 bases between. In nucleotides, the CDR3 is TGTGCCAGCAGCTCGTCCTACTCCCTCGGGGCCAACGTCCTGACTTTC. Translating it yields CASSSSYSLGANVLTF.

This clone was recorded once. The V and J genes are TRBV28 and TRBJ1-5, with D possibly matching TRBD1 (6 bases). This CDR3 comprises 13 residues. Germline loops: CDR1 MDHEN, CDR2 SYDVKM. V lost 6 bases to trimming and J lost 4 bases, with 10 bases between them. The CDR3 region has the DNA TGTGCCAGCAGCCCGCAGGGGAATCAGCCCCAGCATTTT. This encodes CASSPQGNQPQHF.

The CDR3 region is CASSLWVTGKETQYF. As DNA, the CDR3 is TGTGCCAGCAGCCTCTGGGTCACAGGGAAAGAGACCCAGTACTTC. The V call is TRBV2, the J call TRBJ2-5; perhaps TRBD1 as D (6 bases). In germline, CDR1 is SNHLY, CDR2 FYNNEI. With 6 bases removed from V and 3 bases from J, the gap between germline ends came to 17 bases. This CDR3 region has 15 residues.

J is TRBJ2-7 and V is TRBV6-5, with 7 bases fitting TRBD2. With 6 bases clipped from V and 3 bases from J, the junction kept 11 bases outside the gene matches. The germline V gene encodes CDR1 MNHEY and CDR2 SVGAGI. The CDR3 loop spans 15 amino acids. CDR3 coding DNA: TGTGCCAGCAGCCGTGCGGGCGGGAGCATCTACGAGCAGTACTTC. Amino acids: CASSRAGGSIYEQYF.

V gene TRBV28 combines with J gene TRBJ1-4, with D possibly being TRBD1 (5 bases). This CDR3 is built from 16 residues. The V and J ends lost 5 bases and 8 bases respectively, with 21 bases between them. Germline assignment: CDR1 MDHEN and CDR2 SYDVKM. This chain's CDR3 is CASSPLASGRWEKLFF. CDR3 DNA: TGTGCCAGCAGTCCCCTCGCCTCGGGGCGGTGGGAAAAACTGTTTTTT.

CDR3 in amino acids: CASKVPIQGYEQYF. DNA for the CDR3: TGTGCCAGCAAAGTCCCGATTCAGGGGTACGAGCAGTACTTC. The gene calls are TRBV2 and TRBJ2-5; possibly TRBD1 for D (6 bases). The J call is in doubt because the DNA end fits TRBJ2-7 better. This CDR3 spans 14 amino acids. Germline V gene sequence: CDR1 SNHLY, CDR2 FYNNEI.

J is TRBJ1-2 and V is TRBV9, with TRBD1 matching over 7 bases. V lost 0 bases to trimming and J lost 6 bases; unmatched junction nucleotides: 2. Germline V lookup: CDR1 SGDLS, CDR2 YYNGEE. The CDR3 spans 13 residues. CDR3 nucleotide sequence: TGTGCCAGCAGCGTAGGACAGGGAGATGGCTACACCTTC. It specifies CASSVGQGDGYTF.

The genes are TRBV19 and TRBJ2-3; no definite D call. There are 13 residues in the CDR3. Trimming cost V 1 base and J 0 bases, with 2 bases left between them. Per the germline V gene, CDR1 is LNHDA and CDR2 is SQIVND (reference sequence). The CDR3 DNA follows: TGTGCCAGTAGTATAGGGAGCACAGATACGCAGTATTTT. Amino acids: CASSIGSTDTQYF. The full variable domain, rest sourced from reference TRBV19 and TRBJ2-3, is DGGITQSPKYLFRKEGQNVTLSCEQNLNHDAMYWYRQDPGQGLRLIYYSQIVNDFQKGDIAEGYSVSREKKESFPLTVTSAQKNPTAFYLCASSIGSTDTQYFGPGTRLTVL.

V usage is TRBV11-2 and J usage is TRBJ2-1; 7 bases are a match to TRBD2. In germline, CDR1 is SGHAT, CDR2 FQNNGV. The CDR3 is made up of 14 amino acids. The V segment lost 0 bases and the J segment 9 bases; nucleotides outside the gene matches: 5. CDR3 DNA: TGTGCCAGCAGCTTAGAGGCGGGAGTATCTGAGCAGTTCTTC. It is translated as CASSLEAGVSEQFF.

The V gene is TRBV10-2, the J gene TRBJ2-5, with TRBD2 as a possible D gene (6 bases). The CDR3 sequence is 12 residues long. V was shortened by 1 base and J by 8 bases, with 8 bases between the two germline ends. The germline V gene encodes CDR1 WSHSY and CDR2 SAAADI. CDR3 amino acids: CASSEWGETQYF. CDR3 bases: TGCGCCAGCAGTGAGTGGGGGGAAACCCAGTACTTC.

The J gene is TRBJ1-2, the V gene TRBV2; 10 nucleotides agree with TRBD1. Trimming took 0 bases from V and 7 from J; bases not matched to a gene: 8. Germline CDR1 reads SNHLY; CDR2 reads FYNNEI. The CDR3 is 16 amino acids. In DNA form, the CDR3 reads TGTGCCAGCAGTGAAGCTGGACAGGGGGTGATCGGTGGCTACACCTTC. Translating it yields CASSEAGQGVIGGYTF.

The V call is TRBV6-6, the J call TRBJ2-3; TRBD2 might be the D (5 bases). V lost 7 bases, J lost 6 bases, and 14 bases lay in between. CDR1 and CDR2 from the germline V gene are MNHNY and SVGAGI (reference sequence). The CDR3 contains 13 residues. CDR3 protein: CASTPAGIDTQYF. CDR3 bases: TGTGCCAGCACCCCCGCCGGGATCGATACGCAGTATTTT.

The CDR3 loop is CASSPLPLNGYTF. For the CDR3, the DNA is TGCGCCAGCAGCCCTCTGCCCCTGAACGGCTACACCTTC. J is TRBJ1-2 and V is TRBV4-1; D call uncertain. V was cut by 4 bases and J by 8 bases, with 14 bases left in between. The CDR3 runs 13 residues. CDR1 MGHRA and CDR2 YSYEKL come from the germline V gene.

V is TRBV28 and J is TRBJ2-5, with 13 nucleotides matching TRBD2. The CDR3 spans 18 residues. J lost 4 bases, V lost 2 bases, and 10 bases had no gene match. Germline V CDR1 and CDR2: MDHEN, SYDVKM. CDR3 DNA sequence: TGTGCCAGCAGTTTAAGTGCGGGACTAGCGGGAAGGGGAGAGACCCAGTACTTC. The encoded protein is CASSLSAGLAGRGETQYF. Variable domain in full (rest from reference TRBV28 and TRBJ2-5): DVKVTQSSRYLVKRTGEKVFLECVQDMDHENMFWYRQDPGLGLRLIYFSYDVKMKEKGDIPEGYSVSREKKERFSLILESASTNQTSMYLCASSLSAGLAGRGETQYFGPGTRLLVL.

The rearrangement uses TRBV6-1 and TRBJ1-1, with D possibly TRBD1 on 5 matching bases. Per germline, CDR1 MNHNS and CDR2 SASEGT. Trimming pared 4 bases from V and 4 bases from J, leaving 16 bases between. The CDR3 is 15 amino acids. Here the CDR3 reads CASSGVGIGVTEAFF. Written as DNA, the CDR3 is TGTGCCAGCAGTGGGGTTGGGATAGGGGTCACTGAAGCTTTCTTT.